This is a list of T cell receptor beta chains from one sample in a study of OX40 agonist ivuxolimab in advanced cancers. Here immunoSEQ multiplex PCR was the method, and the copy in TCRdb shows in-frame clones only, minus some. The sample lists some 96,000 clones; 75% to 95% were seen once. The material was CD4+ or CD8+ T cells sorted from blood, obtained in a trial of the OX40 agonist ivuxolimab. These receptor sequences come from an adult with an advanced solid tumor such as melanoma, head and neck, liver or kidney cancer. Each CDR3 is given with its conserved first and last residue. The order of the fields is CDR3 length, D gene, J gene, clone size, V gene, CDR3 DNA, CDR3 protein. D genes are given only for firm matches. Rows may omit the clone size; those that give it use once, few, many or a size class.

length: 14; D: TRBD1; J: TRBJ1-4; size: -; V: TRBV5-8; DNA: TGTGCCAGCAGCACGGGACAGGGGCTTGAAAAACTGTTTTTT; CDR3: CASSTGQGLEKLFF
length: 12; D: -; J: TRBJ1-5; size: few; V: TRBV28; DNA: TGTGCCAGCAGTCCCCTAGTCGGAGACCAGCATTTT; CDR3: CASSPLVGDQHF
length: 15; D: TRBD1; J: TRBJ2-1; size: -; V: TRBV5-1; DNA: TGCGCCAGCAGCCCAACAGGGGGCGCTTTCGATGAGCAGTTCTTC; CDR3: CASSPTGGAFDEQFF
length: 16; D: -; J: TRBJ2-5; size: -; V: TRBV4-2; DNA: TGTGCCAGCAGCCGCTTTAGCGCGGGCCGAGAGGAGACCCAGTACTTC; CDR3: CASSRFSAGREETQYF
length: 12; D: -; J: TRBJ2-3; size: -; V: TRBV7-9; DNA: TGTGCCAGCAGCTGGGGGGGCTATACGCAGTATTTT; CDR3: CASSWGGYTQYF
length: 18; D: -; J: TRBJ2-2; size: -; V: TRBV9; DNA: TGTGCCAGCAGCGTGGGTGACGGACGGGTATTCAACACCGGGGAGCTGTTTTTT; CDR3: CASSVGDGRVFNTGELFF
length: 15; D: -; J: TRBJ2-2; size: -; V: TRBV7-2; DNA: TGTGCCAGCAGCTTAGTGCTCACGAACACCGGGGAGCTGTTTTTT; CDR3: CASSLVLTNTGELFF
length: 15; D: -; J: TRBJ2-1; size: -; V: TRBV7-2; DNA: TGTGCCAGCAGCTTAGCCGCTAGCACCTACAATGAGCAGTTCTTC; CDR3: CASSLAASTYNEQFF
length: 13; D: -; J: TRBJ1-1; size: -; V: TRBV10-3; DNA: TGTGCCTCCAAACTCCAGGGTGACACTGAAGCTTTCTTT; CDR3: CASKLQGDTEAFF
length: 12; D: -; J: TRBJ1-5; size: -; V: TRBV19; DNA: TGTGCCAGTAGTAAAGAGAATCAGCCCCAGCATTTT; CDR3: CASSKENQPQHF
length: 14; D: -; J: TRBJ2-2; size: -; V: TRBV2; DNA: TGTGCCAGCTCGACGGGGGAGAACACCGGGGAGCTGTTTTTT; CDR3: CASSTGENTGELFF
length: 17; D: TRBD2; J: TRBJ2-1; size: -; V: TRBV29-1; DNA: TGCAGCGTTACCGGGACTAGCGGGAGGGCCTCCTACAATGAGCAGTTCTTC; CDR3: CSVTGTSGRASYNEQFF
length: 16; D: TRBD2; J: TRBJ2-1; size: -; V: TRBV28; DNA: TGTGCCAGCAGTCCCCGTCCGCGGGAGATTGACAATGAGCAGTTCTTC; CDR3: CASSPRPREIDNEQFF
length: 14; D: TRBD1; J: TRBJ2-4; size: -; V: TRBV5-4; DNA: TGTGCCAGCAGCAAGGGACAGGGGGAAGGCATTCAGTACTTC; CDR3: CASSKGQGEGIQYF
length: 14; D: -; J: TRBJ2-2; size: once; V: TRBV9; DNA: TGTGCCAGCAGCGTAGGCGACAGGTCCGGGGAGCTGTTTTTT; CDR3: CASSVGDRSGELFF
length: 13; D: -; J: TRBJ2-1; size: once; V: TRBV28; DNA: TGTGCCAGCAGTGCATACCAGGCAGGGTCAAGGTTCTTC; CDR3: CASSAYQAGSRFF
length: 13; D: -; J: TRBJ2-3; size: -; V: TRBV27; DNA: TGTGCCAGCAGTCCCCATGGGGGAGTTACGCAGTATTTT; CDR3: CASSPHGGVTQYF
length: 16; D: TRBD1; J: TRBJ1-2; size: -; V: TRBV2; DNA: TGTGCCAGCGACACCAGACAGACAGGGTTGAGCTATGGCTACACCTTC; CDR3: CASDTRQTGLSYGYTF
length: 13; D: -; J: TRBJ2-1; size: -; V: TRBV7-3; DNA: TGTGCCAGCAGCCCAAGGCCCGCCAATGAGCAGTTCTTC; CDR3: CASSPRPANEQFF
length: 14; D: TRBD1; J: TRBJ1-2; size: -; V: TRBV5-4; DNA: TGTGCCAGCAGCCCCGACAGGGACCAGCATGGCTACACCTTC; CDR3: CASSPDRDQHGYTF
length: 16; D: -; J: TRBJ2-3; size: -; V: TRBV12-5; DNA: TGTGCTAGTGCCCCCTGGCGCAGTGGGGGAGGAGATACGCAGTATTTT; CDR3: CASAPWRSGGGDTQYF
length: 14; D: -; J: TRBJ1-2; size: -; V: TRBV13; DNA: TGTGCCAGCAGCAAAGCCCCCCCAGGACGGGGCTACACCTTC; CDR3: CASSKAPPGRGYTF
length: 14; D: -; J: TRBJ1-1; size: -; V: TRBV7-3; DNA: TGTGCCAGCAGCTTATGGGGGCCGAACACTGAAGCTTTCTTT; CDR3: CASSLWGPNTEAFF
length: 15; D: TRBD2; J: TRBJ2-7; size: -; V: TRBV27; DNA: TGTGCCAGCAGCCGGGAGACTAGCGGCTCCTACGAGCAGTACTTC; CDR3: CASSRETSGSYEQYF
length: 17; D: -; J: TRBJ2-1; size: -; V: TRBV5-1; DNA: TGCGCCAGCAGCCCAGACGCTAGCAGCTATTTCCTCAATGAGCAGTTCTTC; CDR3: CASSPDASSYFLNEQFF
length: 14; D: -; J: TRBJ1-1; size: -; V: TRBV5-1; DNA: TGCGCCAGCAGCCGAGGGACTACCACTGAGGAAGCTTTCTTT; CDR3: CASSRGTTTEEAFF
length: 13; D: -; J: TRBJ2-1; size: -; V: TRBV10-1; DNA: TGCGCCAGCTCCGACCGGACCGGGAAAGCGGCGTTCTTC; CDR3: CASSDRTGKAAFF
length: 15; D: TRBD2; J: TRBJ2-4; size: -; V: TRBV5-1; DNA: TGCGCCAGCAGCTTGGGCCTAGCGGGAGAGAGCATTCAGTACTTC; CDR3: CASSLGLAGESIQYF
length: 14; D: -; J: TRBJ1-6; size: -; V: TRBV2; DNA: TGTGCCAGCAGTGTTTCGGGGGCTAATTCACCCCTCCACTTT; CDR3: CASSVSGANSPLHF
length: 13; D: -; J: TRBJ2-2; size: -; V: TRBV30; DNA: TGTGCCTGGAGCCCAGACTCCTTTCGGGAGCTGTTTTTT; CDR3: CAWSPDSFRELFF
length: 14; D: TRBD1; J: TRBJ1-4; size: -; V: TRBV2; DNA: TGTGCCAGCAGTGCCGGACAGGGAAGGGAAAAACTGTTTTTT; CDR3: CASSAGQGREKLFF
length: 15; D: -; J: TRBJ2-2; size: -; V: TRBV7-2; DNA: TGTGCCAGCAGCTTAGCAGTAGTGAACACCGGGGAGCTGTTTTTT; CDR3: CASSLAVVNTGELFF
length: 13; D: -; J: TRBJ1-1; size: -; V: TRBV6-1; DNA: TGTGCCAGCAGTGAAAGAGCGCAAAATGGGGCTTTCTTT; CDR3: CASSERAQNGAFF